This record looks at one T cell receptor (beta chain) sequence and its context. Its antigen target is currently unknown. No qualities accompany the bases; no much larger clone lies one base away. Systemically healthy Caucasian individuals from Russia, around 38 in total and aged 6 to 90 years, were included as donors. Approximately 9.7 milliliters of peripheral blood were drawn from each donor into EDTA-treated Vacutainer tubes. Ficoll-Paque density-gradient centrifugation was used to isolate PBMCs, with at least 6 million per sample. Trizol reagent was used to extract total RNA from the PBMCs, yielding at least 5 micrograms per sample. For every donor, an aliquot of PBMCs went through flow cytometry to measure the percentages of naive CD45RAhigh/CD27high T cells. This sample was taken from a study of blood T cells in healthy people across ages (dated by TCRdb to 2014 to 2015). Notes on the research overall: In model experiments, template switching captured roughly one uniquely barcoded TCR beta cDNA molecule for every two T cells. Using deep sequencing normalized with unique cDNA molecular identifiers, the study measured how TCR beta repertoire diversity changes with age. The donors were divided into four age groups: young (average 16 years), middle-aged (around 37), aged (approximately 62) and long-lived (roughly 82). To avoid experimental bias, donors of different ages were randomly spread across the sequencing lanes. For two donors (one aged 18 to 30 and one aged 80 or older), the study analyzed two additional independent replicas of 1 million unique cDNA reads from the same blood draw.

CDR1 and CDR2 are drawn from the germline V gene (reference sequence): PRHDT, FYEKMQ. The CDR3 sequence holds 13 residues, the cysteine and phenylalanine included. Here the CDR3 DNA is all that survives: 39 bases in frame from base 1. V gives up 0 bases and J gives up 11 bases, and the segment between their germline ends measures 13 bases. Libraries were constructed by 5' RACE. The sequencer listed for this sample is Illumina HiSeq 2500. A second PCR of roughly 7 to 11 cycles was run with a J-beta primer mix and a sample-barcoded 5' primer. A template-switch 5' adaptor carrying 12 random nucleotides introduced a unique molecular identifier onto each TCR beta cDNA molecule. Each sample yielded at least 2.5 million CDR3-containing paired-end reads. All of the RNA was converted into first-strand cDNA using the Mint cDNA synthesis kit, with a TRBC-specific oligonucleotide serving as the primer. All cDNA was treated with uracil-DNA glycosylase and then went through a first 18-cycle PCR with the universal primers M1SS and BC2_uni_R. Processing in the source paper ran as follows. For normalization, 1 million high-quality reads, each with a distinct molecular identifier, were randomly selected from each sample. Reads with shared molecular identifiers were discarded instead of being binned into consensus sequences. CDR3 identification, clonotype clustering and error correction used MiTCR with a Q25 quality threshold and the strictest error-elimination algorithm. Lower-bound total TCR beta diversity was estimated with a nonparametric unseen species model using Euler transformation. The public reads were run again by TCRdb, first through fastp at Q25 and then through MiXCR, and only productive beta chains were kept. Identical CDR3 protein sequences are pooled into one entry, listed with their most common genes and DNA. None of the V and J calls come from the authors' own analysis; TCRdb made them. The sample table records fewer than 1 million distinct CDR3 sequences; roughly 44% of these occur just once. Of the sample, under 20% is held by the ten largest clones.

What the authors observed across the whole study: There was a strong correlation between observed TCR beta diversity and the percentage of naive T cells measured by flow cytometry. Estimates of total diversity based on one million sequenced T cells were considered lower bounds and underestimates. Because donor CMV infection status was unknown, age-related changes in expanded clonotypes were potentially confounded. The long-lived group showed more naive CD4+ T cells, fewer expanded clones and increased TCR diversity than the aged group, suggesting age selection. Because profiling used bulk unsorted PBMCs, naive and antigen-experienced compartments could not be compared conclusively. Observed TCR beta diversity per million T cells fell roughly linearly with age, and a significant reduction was already apparent by age roughly 41.

The TCR sequence derives from a man aged 55-75 years in good health. Sequencing was performed on blood. This receptor chain uses TRBV13 and TRBJ2-5; the D segment cannot be called with confidence. The base sequence is TGTGCCAGCAGCTTAGGCTTAGGGAATGAGCAGTACTTC. This encodes CASSLGLGNEQYF.